This T cell receptor beta chain was sequenced for a study of T cells after yellow fever vaccination. This clonotype has more than one count but fewer than ten. Its specificity is unknown. Germline-derived CDR1 and CDR2 are MNHEY and SVGAGI. Trimming left V 1 base short and J 4 bases short, with 13 bases between. The length of the CDR3 is 15 residues. The study's findings and limits: Most primary-vaccination clones reappeared after the booster (96% CD4, 85% to 90% CD8). Though weaker, the secondary response peaked faster, on day 5 versus 15.

The 5'RACE template-switching step produced TCR cDNA and added a universal primer site and UMIs. TCRdb used MiXCR to reprocess the 5' RACE reads, holding one entry per CDR3 protein. The sample has approximately 580,000 distinct CDR3 sequences, about 17% seen once; the top ten hold 17%. This material consisted of PBMCs, taken 5 to 6 days after the first yellow fever vaccination. The chain recombines TRBV6-5 with TRBJ1-1; no firm D call. The TCR comes from a man younger than 35 who received the YFV17D yellow fever vaccine. The CDR3 nucleotides are TGTGCCAGCAGTTACTTGGGGAGGGAGGTCACTGAAGCTTTCTTT. This codes for CASSYLGREVTEAFF.